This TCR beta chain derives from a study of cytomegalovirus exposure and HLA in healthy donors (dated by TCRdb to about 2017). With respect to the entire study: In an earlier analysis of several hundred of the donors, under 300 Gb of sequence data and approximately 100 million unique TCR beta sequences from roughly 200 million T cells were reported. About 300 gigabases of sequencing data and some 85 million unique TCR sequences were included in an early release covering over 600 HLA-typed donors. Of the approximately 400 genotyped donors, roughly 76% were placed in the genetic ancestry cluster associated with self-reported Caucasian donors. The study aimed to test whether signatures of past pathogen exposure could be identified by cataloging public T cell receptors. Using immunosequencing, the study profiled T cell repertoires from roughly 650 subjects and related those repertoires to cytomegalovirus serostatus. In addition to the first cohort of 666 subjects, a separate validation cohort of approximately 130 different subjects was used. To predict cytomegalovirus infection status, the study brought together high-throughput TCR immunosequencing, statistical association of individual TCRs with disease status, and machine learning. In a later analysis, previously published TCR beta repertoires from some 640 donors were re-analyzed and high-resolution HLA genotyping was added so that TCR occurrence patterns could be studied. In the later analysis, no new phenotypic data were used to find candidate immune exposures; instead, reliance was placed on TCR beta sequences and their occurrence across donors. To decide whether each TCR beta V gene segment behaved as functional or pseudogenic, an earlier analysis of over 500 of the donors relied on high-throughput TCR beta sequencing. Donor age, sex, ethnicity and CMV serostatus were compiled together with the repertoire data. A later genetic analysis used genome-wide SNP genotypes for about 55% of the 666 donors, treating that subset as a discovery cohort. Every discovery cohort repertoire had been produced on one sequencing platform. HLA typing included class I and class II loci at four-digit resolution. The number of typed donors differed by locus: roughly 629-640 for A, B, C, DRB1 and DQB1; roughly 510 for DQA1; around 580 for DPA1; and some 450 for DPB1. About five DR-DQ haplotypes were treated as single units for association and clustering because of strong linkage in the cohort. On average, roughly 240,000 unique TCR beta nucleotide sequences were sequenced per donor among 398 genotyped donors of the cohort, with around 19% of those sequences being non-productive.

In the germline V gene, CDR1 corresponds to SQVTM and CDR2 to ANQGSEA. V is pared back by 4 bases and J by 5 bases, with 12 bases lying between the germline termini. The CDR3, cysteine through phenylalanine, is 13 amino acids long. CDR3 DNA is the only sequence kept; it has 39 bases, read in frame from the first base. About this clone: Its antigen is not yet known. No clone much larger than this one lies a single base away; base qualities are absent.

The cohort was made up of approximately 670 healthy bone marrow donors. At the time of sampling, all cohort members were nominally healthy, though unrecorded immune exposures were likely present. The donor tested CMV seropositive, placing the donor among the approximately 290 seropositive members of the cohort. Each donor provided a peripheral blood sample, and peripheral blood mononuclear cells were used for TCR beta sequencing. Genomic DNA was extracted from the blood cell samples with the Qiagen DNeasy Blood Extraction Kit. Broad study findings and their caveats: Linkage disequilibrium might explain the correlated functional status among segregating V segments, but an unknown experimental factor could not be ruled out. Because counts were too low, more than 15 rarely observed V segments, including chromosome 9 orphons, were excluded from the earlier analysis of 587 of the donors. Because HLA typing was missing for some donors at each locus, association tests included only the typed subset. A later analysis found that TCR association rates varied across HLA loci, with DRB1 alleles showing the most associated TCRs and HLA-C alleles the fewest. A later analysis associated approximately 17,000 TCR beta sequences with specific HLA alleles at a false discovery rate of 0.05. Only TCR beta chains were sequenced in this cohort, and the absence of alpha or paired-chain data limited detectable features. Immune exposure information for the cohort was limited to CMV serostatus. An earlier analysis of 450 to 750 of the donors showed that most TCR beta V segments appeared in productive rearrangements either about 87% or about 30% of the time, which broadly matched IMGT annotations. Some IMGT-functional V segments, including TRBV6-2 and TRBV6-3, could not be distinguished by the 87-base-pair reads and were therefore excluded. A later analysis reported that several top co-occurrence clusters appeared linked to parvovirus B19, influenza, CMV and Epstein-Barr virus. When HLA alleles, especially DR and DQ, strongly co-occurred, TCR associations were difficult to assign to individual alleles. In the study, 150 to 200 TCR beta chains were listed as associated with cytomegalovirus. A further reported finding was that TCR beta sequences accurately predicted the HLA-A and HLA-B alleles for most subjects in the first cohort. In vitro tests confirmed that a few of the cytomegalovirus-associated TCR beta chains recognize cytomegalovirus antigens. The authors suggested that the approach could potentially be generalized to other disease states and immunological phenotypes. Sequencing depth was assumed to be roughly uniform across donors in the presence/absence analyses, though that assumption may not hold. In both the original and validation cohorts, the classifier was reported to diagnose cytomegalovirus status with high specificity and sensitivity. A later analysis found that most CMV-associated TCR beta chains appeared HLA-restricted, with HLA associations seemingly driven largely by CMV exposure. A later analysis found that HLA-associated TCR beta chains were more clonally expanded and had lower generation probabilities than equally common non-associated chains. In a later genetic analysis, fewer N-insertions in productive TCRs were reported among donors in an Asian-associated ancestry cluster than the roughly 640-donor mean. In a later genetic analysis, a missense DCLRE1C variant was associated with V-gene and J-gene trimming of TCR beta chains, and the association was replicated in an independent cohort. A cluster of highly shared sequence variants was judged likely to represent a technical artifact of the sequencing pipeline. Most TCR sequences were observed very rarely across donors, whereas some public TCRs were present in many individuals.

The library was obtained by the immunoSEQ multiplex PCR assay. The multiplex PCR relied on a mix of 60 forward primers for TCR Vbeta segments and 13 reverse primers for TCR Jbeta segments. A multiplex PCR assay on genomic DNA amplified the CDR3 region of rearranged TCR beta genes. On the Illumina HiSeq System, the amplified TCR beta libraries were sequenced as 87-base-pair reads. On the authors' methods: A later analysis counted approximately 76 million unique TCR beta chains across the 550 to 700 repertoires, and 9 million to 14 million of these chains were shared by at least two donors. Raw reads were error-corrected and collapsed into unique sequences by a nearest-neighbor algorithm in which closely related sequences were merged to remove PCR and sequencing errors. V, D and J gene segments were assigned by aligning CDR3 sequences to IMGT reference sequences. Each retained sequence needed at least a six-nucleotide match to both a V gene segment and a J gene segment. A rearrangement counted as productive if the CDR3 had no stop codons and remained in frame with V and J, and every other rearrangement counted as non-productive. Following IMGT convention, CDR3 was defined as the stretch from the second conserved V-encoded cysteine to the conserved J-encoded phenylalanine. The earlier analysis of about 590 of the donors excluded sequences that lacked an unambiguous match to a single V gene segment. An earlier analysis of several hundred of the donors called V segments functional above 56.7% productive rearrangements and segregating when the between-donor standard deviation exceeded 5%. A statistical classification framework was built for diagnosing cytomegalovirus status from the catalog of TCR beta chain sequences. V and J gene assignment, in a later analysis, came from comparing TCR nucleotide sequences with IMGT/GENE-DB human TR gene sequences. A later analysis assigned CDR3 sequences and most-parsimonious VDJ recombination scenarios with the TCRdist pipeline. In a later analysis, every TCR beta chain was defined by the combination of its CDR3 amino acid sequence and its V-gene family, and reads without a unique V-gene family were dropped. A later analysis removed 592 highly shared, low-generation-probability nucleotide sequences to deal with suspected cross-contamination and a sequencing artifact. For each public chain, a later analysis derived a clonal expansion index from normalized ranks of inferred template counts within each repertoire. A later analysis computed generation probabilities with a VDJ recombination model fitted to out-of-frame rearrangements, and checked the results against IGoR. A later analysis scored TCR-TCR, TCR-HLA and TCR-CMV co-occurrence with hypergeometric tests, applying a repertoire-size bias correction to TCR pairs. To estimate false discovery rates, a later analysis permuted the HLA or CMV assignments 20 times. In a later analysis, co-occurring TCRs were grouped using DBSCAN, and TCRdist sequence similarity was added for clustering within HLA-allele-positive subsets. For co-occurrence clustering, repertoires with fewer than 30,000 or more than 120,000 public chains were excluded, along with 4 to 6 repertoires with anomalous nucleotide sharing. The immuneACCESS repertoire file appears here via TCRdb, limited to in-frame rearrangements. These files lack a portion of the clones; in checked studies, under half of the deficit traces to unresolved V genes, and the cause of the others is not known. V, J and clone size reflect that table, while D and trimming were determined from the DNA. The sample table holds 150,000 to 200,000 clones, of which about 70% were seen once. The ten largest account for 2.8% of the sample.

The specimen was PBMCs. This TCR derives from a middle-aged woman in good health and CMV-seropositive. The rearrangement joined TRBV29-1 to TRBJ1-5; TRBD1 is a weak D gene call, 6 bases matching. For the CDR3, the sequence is CSVVGQPDQPQHF. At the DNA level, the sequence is TGCAGCGTTGTAGGACAGCCTGATCAGCCCCAGCATTTT.